The 6 T cell receptor beta chains below all came from one sample that was sequenced in a study of T-cell memory formation after mild COVID-19. MiXCR, run by TCRdb on the 5' RACE reads, gives a single entry per CDR3 protein. The table shows 95,000 to 120,000 distinct CDR3 sequences, with 15% to 20% occurring only once. Sequenced input: PBMCs or a T cell subset sorted from them (not recorded which). The receptors were sampled from a man between 18 and 35 years old who had mild COVID-19 (a few samples of this study predate the infection). Cell type and time point are not known.

This clonotype showed up many times. The CDR3 nucleotides read TGTGCCAGCAGTTTAGTACAGGGCAATGAGCAGTTCTTC. Protein product: CASSLVQGNEQFF. The chain recombines TRBV12-3 or TRBV12-4 with TRBJ2-1; D might be TRBD1 (6 bases). V was clipped by 1 base and J by 6 bases, with 7 bases between them. The CDR3 length is 13 residues.

J is TRBJ1-1 and V is TRBV5-6; D uncertain. CDR1 is SGHDT, CDR2 YYEEEE, per germline. CDR3 length: 13 amino acids. The ends were cut back, 0 bases at V and 6 bases at J, with 9 bases in the middle. In DNA form, the CDR3 reads TGTGCCAGCAGCTTGGATAGGTTAGCTGAAGCTTTCTTT. It translates to CASSLDRLAEAFF.

CDR3 region: CASSYSLPGQGNGYTF. The CDR3 coding sequence is TGTGCCAGCAGTTACTCGTTGCCGGGACAGGGGAATGGCTACACCTTC. This chain joins TRBV6-6 and TRBJ1-2; TRBD1 matches at 10 bases. Germline lookup yields CDR1 MNHNY and CDR2 SVGAGI (reference sequence). The CDR3 spans 16 residues. The J segment lost 6 bases and the V segment lost 0 bases, leaving 7 bases of the junction unmatched.

The chain combines TRBV12-3 or TRBV12-4 with TRBJ2-3; no clear D. There are 15 residues in the CDR3. V was cut by 6 bases and J by 2 bases, with 15 bases left in between. The CDR3 DNA follows: TGTGCCAGCAGATTGTCAAGGGATAACACAGATACGCAGTATTTT. Amino acid sequence: CASRLSRDNTDTQYF.

The chain links TRBV5-1 to TRBJ2-3; 10 bases match TRBD1. This CDR3 region has 17 residues. The V segment lost 4 bases and the J segment 2 bases; nucleotides outside the gene matches: 10. Germline CDR1 reads SGHRS; CDR2 reads YFSETQ. The CDR3, as DNA: TGCGCCAGCAGCCGGCGGACGGGACAGGGGACCACAGATACGCAGTATTTT. This sequence encodes CASSRRTGQGTTDTQYF.

This clonotype was found many times. The rearrangement links TRBV7-6 to TRBJ2-2, with a weak D call TRBD1 (6 bases). The CDR3 runs 16 residues. Germline-derived CDR1 and CDR2 are SGHVS and FNYEAQ. V lost 5 bases and J lost 0, with 13 bases in between. Here the CDR3 reads CASSPRQATNTGELFF. In nucleotides, the CDR3 is TGTGCCAGCAGCCCCAGACAGGCCACGAACACCGGGGAGCTGTTTTTT.